This T cell receptor beta chain is drawn from a study of T cells in Graves' hyperthyroidism and ophthalmopathy. Uncontrolled infection, other autoimmune disease, pregnancy or lactation led to exclusion. Amplified TCR beta CDR3 regions derived from RNA transcripts. HTBI primers were used for first-round RT-PCR of the TCR CDR3. Each CDR3 protein gets one entry after TCRdb re-called the multiplex PCR reads with MiXCR. The sample carries over 500,000 distinct CDR3 sequences, about 16% recorded once. This clonotype was observed many times. Sequencing was done on a sample of blood. This clonotype originated in a woman between 25 and 40 years old with Graves' ophthalmopathy.

This chain's CDR3 is CATSTGTSGRGIVEQFF. The CDR3 DNA reads TGTGCCACCAGCACCGGGACTAGCGGGAGGGGCATTGTTGAGCAGTTCTTC. The chain uses TRBV15 and TRBJ2-1; 16 bases fit TRBD2. V lost 4 bases, J lost 9 bases, and 9 bases stayed unmatched. The length of the CDR3 is 17 residues. In germline, CDR1 is LNHNV, CDR2 YYDKDF (reference sequence). Supplemented by reference TRBV15 and TRBJ2-1, the full variable domain reads DAMVIQNPRYQVTQFGKPVTLSCSQTLNHNVMYWYQQKSSQAPKLLFHYYDKDFNNEADTPDNFQSRRPNTSFCFLDIRSPGLGDTAMYLCATSTGTSGRGIVEQFFGPGTRLTVL.